What follows are 3 T cell receptor beta chains derived from one specimen sequenced in a study of blood T cell repertoires in COVID-19. Measured with immunoSEQ multiplex PCR; TCRdb has only the in-frame clones, and not every one. Here the sample spans some 410,000 clones, approximately 88% being singletons. The material sequenced was PBMCs or T cells enriched from blood (not recorded which). The receptors shown here come from a woman aged 25 to 45 with acute COVID-19.

V and J are TRBV3-1 (or the pseudogene TRBV3-2) and TRBJ2-7; D is ambiguous. Trimming took 3 bases from V and 2 from J, leaving 5 bases between them. CDR1 is LGHDT, CDR2 YNNKEL, per germline (reference sequence). There are 12 residues in the CDR3. CDR3 bases: TGTGCCAGCAGCCACGAGACCTACGAGCAGTACTTC. The encoded protein is CASSHETYEQYF.

This chain links TRBV7-3 with TRBJ2-1, with a possible D match to TRBD2 (7 bases). The CDR3 loop spans 15 amino acids. V was trimmed by 3 bases and J by 7 bases, leaving 16 bases between them. Per the germline V gene, CDR1 is SGHTA and CDR2 is FQGTGA. The CDR3 nucleotides are TGTGCCAGCAGCTTTTTCGGGGGGCAAGGAAATGAGCAGTTCTTC. Protein product: CASSFFGGQGNEQFF.

This chain links TRBV9 with TRBJ1-3; tentatively, D is TRBD1 (6 bases). The CDR3 is 15 residues long. V gave up 3 bases and J gave up 4 bases, with 14 bases separating them. Germline CDR1 reads SGDLS; CDR2 reads YYNGEE. The CDR3 reads CASSGGSGAGNTIYF. As DNA, the CDR3 is TGTGCCAGCAGCGGTGGGTCAGGGGCCGGAAACACCATATATTTT.